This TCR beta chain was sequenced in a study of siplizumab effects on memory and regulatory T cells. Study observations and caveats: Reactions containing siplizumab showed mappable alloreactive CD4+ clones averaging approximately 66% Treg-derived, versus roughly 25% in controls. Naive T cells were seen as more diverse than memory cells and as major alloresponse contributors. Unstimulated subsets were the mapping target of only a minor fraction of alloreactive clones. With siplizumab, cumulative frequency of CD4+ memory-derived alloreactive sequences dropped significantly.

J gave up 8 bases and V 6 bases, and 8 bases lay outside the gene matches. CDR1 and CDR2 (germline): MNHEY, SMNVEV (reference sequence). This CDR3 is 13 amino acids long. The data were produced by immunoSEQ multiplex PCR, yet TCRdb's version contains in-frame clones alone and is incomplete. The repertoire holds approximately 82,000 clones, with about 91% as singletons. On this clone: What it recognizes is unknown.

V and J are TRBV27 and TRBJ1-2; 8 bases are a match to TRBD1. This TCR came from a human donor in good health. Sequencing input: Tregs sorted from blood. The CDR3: CASRGTGMNGYTF. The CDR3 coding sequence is TGTGCCAGCAGGGGGACAGGTATGAACGGCTACACCTTC.